The rows below give T cell receptor beta chains drawn from one sample of a study of T-cell memory formation after mild COVID-19. TCRdb reprocessed the 5' RACE reads with MiXCR, giving one entry per CDR3 protein. The sample contains 58,000 or so distinct CDR3 sequences, roughly 25% of which appear only once. Material: PBMCs or a T cell subset sorted from them (not recorded which). The receptors were sampled from a man younger than 35 who had mild COVID-19 (a few samples of this study predate the infection). Cell type and time point are not known. CDR3s include the opening cysteine and the closing phenylalanine or tryptophan. A D gene is named only where the DNA matches it firmly. Where a row states a size, it is once, few, many or the class of an expanded clone; other rows omit it.

TRBV29-1,NA,TRBD1,TRBJ1-2,CSVEDRGHNGYTF,TGCAGCGTTGAGGACAGGGGGCATAATGGCTACACCTTC
TRBV7-2,few,TRBD2,TRBJ2-3,CASSSYEWTSGGPTDTQYF,TGTGCCAGCAGCTCCTATGAGTGGACTAGCGGGGGGCCCACAGATACGCAGTATTTT
TRBV7-6,few,TRBD2,TRBJ2-1,CASSLGPGLAGASNEQFF,TGTGCCAGCAGCTTAGGGCCGGGACTAGCGGGGGCCAGCAATGAGCAGTTCTTC
TRBV29-1,NA,TRBD2,TRBJ2-1,CSVDGGLARGHLYNEQFF,TGCAGCGTTGATGGGGGACTAGCGCGGGGTCATCTGTACAATGAGCAGTTCTTC
TRBV7-9,few,NA,TRBJ2-3,CASSPQDRDTQYF,TGTGCCAGCAGCCCCCAGGACCGGGATACGCAGTATTTT
TRBV5-1,NA,NA,TRBJ1-5,CASSLMEYSNQPQHF,TGCGCCAGCAGCTTGATGGAATATAGCAATCAGCCCCAGCATTTT
TRBV11-2,NA,NA,TRBJ2-3,CASSLRNGRRRTDTQYF,TGTGCCAGCTCTCTTCGGAATGGGAGACGACGCACAGATACGCAGTATTTT
TRBV7-9,NA,NA,TRBJ2-5,CASSFQERQETQYF,TGTGCCAGCAGCTTCCAGGAAAGACAAGAGACCCAGTACTTC
TRBV11-2,many,NA,TRBJ2-5,CASTPRGSGETQYF,TGTGCCAGCACCCCCCGGGGGTCGGGCGAGACCCAGTACTTC
TRBV9,few,TRBD1,TRBJ1-2,CASSGQGYGYTF,TGTGCCAGCAGTGGACAGGGGTATGGCTACACCTTC
TRBV15,NA,NA,TRBJ1-5,CATSTSQMVLANQPQHF,TGTGCCACCAGCACCAGCCAAATGGTTCTTGCCAATCAGCCCCAGCATTTT
TRBV7-9,once,NA,TRBJ2-1,CASSSRSAPLNEQFF,TGTGCCAGCAGCTCCAGGAGTGCCCCCCTCAATGAGCAGTTCTTC
TRBV6-4,many,TRBD2,TRBJ2-1,CASSEDVAGSSEQFF,TGTGCCAGCAGTGAAGATGTAGCGGGGTCGAGTGAGCAGTTCTTC
TRBV29-1,few,NA,TRBJ2-1,CSGEPSSSYNEQFF,TGCAGCGGTGAACCATCTAGCTCCTACAATGAGCAGTTCTTC
TRBV6-2/TRBV6-3,NA,TRBD1,TRBJ2-3,CASSYSRQGRSDTQYF,TGTGCCAGCAGTTATTCCCGACAGGGGAGATCAGATACGCAGTATTTT
TRBV7-2,once,NA,TRBJ1-5,CASSFWTDSNQPQHF,TGTGCCAGCAGCTTTTGGACAGATAGCAATCAGCCCCAGCATTTT
TRBV6-5,many,TRBD2,TRBJ2-1,CASRGERGNEQFF,TGTGCCAGCAGAGGGGAGCGGGGCAATGAGCAGTTCTTC
TRBV5-1,many,NA,TRBJ2-2,CASSLTGNTGELFF,TGCGCCAGCAGCCTGACAGGGAACACCGGGGAGCTGTTTTTT
TRBV29-1,NA,NA,TRBJ2-1,CSAKQLSSYNEQFF,TGCAGCGCAAAACAGCTTAGCTCCTACAATGAGCAGTTCTTC
TRBV9,NA,NA,TRBJ2-7,CASSALTGTEQYF,TGTGCCAGCAGCGCCCTCACAGGGACCGAGCAGTACTTC
TRBV12-3/TRBV12-4,many,NA,TRBJ2-2,CASSLGGSTGELFF,TGTGCCAGCAGTTTGGGTGGTAGCACCGGGGAGCTGTTTTTT
TRBV3-1,few,TRBD1,TRBJ2-7,CASRGQGSYEQYF,TGTGCCAGCAGGGGACAGGGATCCTACGAGCAGTACTTC
TRBV7-3,many,NA,TRBJ2-7,CASSLSAGPYEQYF,TGTGCCAGCAGCTTATCAGCGGGCCCCTACGAGCAGTACTTC
TRBV4-1,NA,NA,TRBJ1-5,CASSLRTDPLYSNQPQHF,TGCGCCAGCAGCCTTCGGACAGATCCTCTATATAGCAATCAGCCCCAGCATTTT
TRBV7-9,NA,NA,TRBJ1-1,CASSWGGTEAFF,TGTGCCAGCAGCTGGGGCGGCACTGAAGCTTTCTTT
TRBV6-2/TRBV6-3,NA,TRBD1,TRBJ2-1,CASRRGGRAYNEQFF,TGTGCCAGCAGGAGAGGGGGCCGCGCCTACAATGAGCAGTTCTTC
TRBV6-5,NA,NA,TRBJ2-1,CASSYSQDNEQFF,TGTGCCAGCAGTTACTCTCAGGACAATGAGCAGTTCTTC
TRBV9,NA,NA,TRBJ2-1,CASSVVGGRGNEQFF,TGTGCCAGCAGCGTAGTGGGGGGCAGGGGCAATGAGCAGTTCTTC
TRBV12-3/TRBV12-4,few,TRBD2,TRBJ2-1,CASSLGGINWFF,TGTGCCAGCAGTTTGGGGGGGATTAATTGGTTCTTC
TRBV6-5,NA,NA,TRBJ2-3,CASSYSGGSLDTQYF,TGTGCCAGCAGTTACAGTGGGGGCAGTTTGGATACGCAGTATTTT
TRBV30,NA,NA,TRBJ2-7,CAWSETYEQYF,TGTGCCTGGAGTGAGACTTACGAGCAGTACTTC
TRBV11-1,NA,NA,TRBJ1-2,CASSSDGDYGYTF,TGTGCCAGCAGCTCGGACGGGGACTATGGCTACACCTTC
TRBV6-5,once,NA,TRBJ1-2,CASRLQTGYDGYTF,TGTGCCAGCAGACTACAAACAGGGTATGATGGCTACACCTTC
TRBV19,NA,NA,TRBJ1-2,CASRWSQPERGYTF,TGTGCCAGTAGATGGTCACAGCCAGAAAGAGGCTACACCTTC
TRBV2,NA,TRBD2,TRBJ2-1,CASGTPELAGEENEQFF,TGTGCCAGCGGCACTCCCGAACTAGCGGGGGAAGAGAATGAGCAGTTCTTC
TRBV6-2/TRBV6-3,NA,NA,TRBJ2-5,CASSSEVQYF,TGTGCCAGCAGTTCGGAGGTCCAGTACTTC
TRBV14,few,TRBD1,TRBJ2-4,CASSQGQGTLGYF,TGTGCCAGCAGCCAAGGACAGGGCACCCTCGGATACTTC
TRBV12-3/TRBV12-4,few,NA,TRBJ2-3,CASSLPLTDTDTQYF,TGTGCCAGCAGTTTACCCCTGACAGACACAGATACGCAGTATTTT
TRBV4-1,NA,NA,TRBJ2-2,CASSQDFGAGDTGELFF,TGCGCCAGCAGCCAAGATTTCGGGGCAGGGGACACCGGGGAGCTGTTTTTT
TRBV20-1,few,NA,TRBJ2-7,CSARDPAHTYEQYF,TGCAGTGCTAGAGATCCGGCCCATACCTACGAGCAGTACTTC
TRBV5-6,few,TRBD1,TRBJ2-4,CASSPAGTGIDIQYF,TGTGCCAGCAGCCCGGCTGGGACAGGGATCGACATTCAGTACTTC
TRBV9,few,TRBD2,TRBJ2-5,CASSVALAGGPETQYF,TGTGCCAGCAGCGTAGCTCTAGCGGGGGGGCCTGAGACCCAGTACTTC
TRBV7-2,NA,NA,TRBJ2-5,CASSDNLSSGETQYF,TGTGCCAGCAGCGATAACCTGTCGAGTGGGGAGACCCAGTACTTC
TRBV25-1,few,NA,TRBJ2-3,CASSGFETGGTDTQYF,TGTGCCAGCAGTGGATTCGAGACAGGAGGCACAGATACGCAGTATTTT
TRBV15,NA,NA,TRBJ1-2,CATSPREGGKGYTF,TGTGCCACCAGCCCGCGTGAAGGGGGTAAAGGCTACACCTTC
TRBV20-1,NA,NA,TRBJ2-7,CSAPPAGPGSEQYF,TGCAGTGCCCCACCCGCAGGGCCCGGTAGCGAGCAGTACTTC